This T cell receptor beta chain was recovered during a study of cytomegalovirus exposure and HLA in healthy donors. Germline-derived CDR1 and CDR2 are SGHRS and YFSETQ. The ends were cut back, 3 bases at V and 3 bases at J, with 9 bases in the middle. CDR3 length: 14 amino acids. The PCR ran on 60 Vbeta and 13 Jbeta primers. Profiled with immunoSEQ multiplex PCR; TCRdb holds only in-frame clones, not every one. The data hold 130,000 or so clones, with approximately 82% observed a single time. This clonotype was sampled from a man younger than 30 in good health and CMV-seropositive. The chain joins TRBV5-1 to TRBJ2-2, with D maybe TRBD2 (6 bases). Sequencing input: PBMCs. The CDR3 reads CASSSRLDTGELFF. The CDR3, as DNA: TGCGCCAGCAGCTCCCGACTAGACACCGGGGAGCTGTTTTTT.